This passage covers 6 T cell receptor beta chains from one sample sequenced in a study of shared clonotypes between healthy human individuals. Produced via immunoSEQ multiplex PCR; TCRdb's table is partial and in-frame only. The sample lists around 2,000,000 clones; 95% were seen once. The specimen was naive CD4+ T cells sorted from blood. Subset noted: CD45RA+ positively selected. The receptors originated from a man younger than 35 in good health.

The CDR3 DNA is TGTGCCAGCAGTCTGGCCCATCACACCGGGGAGCTGTTTTTT. Protein: CASSLAHHTGELFF. The rearrangement joins TRBV11-2 to TRBJ2-2; D call uncertain. Trimming removed 6 bases at V and 3 bases at J, with 11 bases between. CDR1 and CDR2 from the germline V gene are SGHAT and FQNNGV. CDR3 length: 14 residues.

The chain recombines TRBV5-1 with TRBJ1-4, with D hard to call. The CDR3 consists of 16 residues. V shed 1 base and J shed 0 bases, with 10 bases lying between them. The germline CDR1 and CDR2 sequences are SGHRS and YFSETQ. The chain's CDR3 is CASSLSSSATNEKLFF. The CDR3, as DNA: TGCGCCAGCAGCTTGTCTTCGAGCGCAACTAATGAAAAACTGTTTTTT. Drawing the rest from reference TRBV5-1 and TRBJ1-4, the complete variable domain is KAGVTQTPRYLIKTRGQQVTLSCSPISGHRSVSWYQQTPGQGLQFLFEYFSETQRNKGNFPGRFSGRQFSNSRSEMNVSTLELGDSALYLCASSLSSSATNEKLFFGSGTQLSVL.

The genes are TRBV6-8 and TRBJ2-5; 9 bases are shared with TRBD1. CDR3 length equals 18 residues. The germline V gene encodes CDR1 MNHGY and CDR2 SAAAGT. With 4 bases clipped from V and 4 bases from J, the junction kept 16 bases outside the gene matches. The CDR3 nucleotides read TGTGCCAGCAGTTCTCCCGGACAGGGGCGAAGAGAGGGAGAGACCCAGTACTTC. It translates to CASSSPGQGRREGETQYF.

The V call is TRBV6-6, the J call TRBJ1-3; D is perhaps TRBD1 (6 bases). The CDR3 loop spans 15 amino acids. The V and J ends lost 6 bases and 2 bases respectively, with 14 bases between them. Per the germline V gene, CDR1 is MNHNY and CDR2 is SVGAGI (reference sequence). CDR3 region: CASSLNRATGNTIYF. As DNA, the CDR3 is TGTGCCAGCAGCCTAAACAGGGCCACTGGAAACACCATATATTTT.

The chain links TRBV5-4 to TRBJ1-6; 9 nucleotides align to TRBD1. The CDR3 is 14 residues long. V lost 4 bases and J lost 7; bases outside the gene matches: 3. Germline values: CDR1 SGHNT, CDR2 YYREEE (reference sequence). CDR3 residues: CASSEGQGNSPLHF. CDR3 in DNA: TGTGCCAGCAGCGAGGGACAGGGAAATTCACCCCTCCACTTT.

The V call is TRBV28, the J call TRBJ2-1; TRBD1 might be the D (6 bases). V was cut by 7 bases and J by 0 bases, with 13 bases left in between. The CDR3 is made up of 15 amino acids. CDR1 is MDHEN and CDR2 is SYDVKM in the germline V gene. This CDR3 reads CASKTGTTSYNEQFF. The CDR3 DNA is TGTGCCAGCAAAACGGGGACAACCTCCTACAATGAGCAGTTCTTC.